This TCR beta chain originates from a study of shared clonotypes between healthy human individuals. Memory CD4+ cells were the fraction left after CD45RA+ naive selection. CDR1 and CDR2 from the germline V gene are SGHKS and YYEKEE (reference sequence). There are 14 residues in the CDR3. V was trimmed by 1 base and J by 7 bases, leaving 12 bases between them. With regard to this clone: Its antigen is as yet unknown.

Study results and limitations: Non-shared clonotypes had lower generation probabilities than those shared by all four donors.

The protocol was immunoSEQ multiplex PCR, while the TCRdb copy is restricted to in-frame clones and leaves out a portion. Found here are 780,000 or so clones, 55% to 75% of them singletons; the top ten hold more than 1.5%. The receptor was isolated from a woman in her twenties or thirties in good health. Sequencing was performed on memory CD4+ T cells sorted from blood. Subset: CD45RA-negative fraction. The rearrangement links TRBV5-5 to TRBJ1-5; D remains ambiguous. The CDR3 DNA follows: TGTGCCAGCAGCTTGTTTATTTTCGGGCAGCCCCAGCATTTT. Encoded protein: CASSLFIFGQPQHF.